These T cell receptor beta chains were read from a single sample in a study of shared clonotypes between healthy human individuals. Method: immunoSEQ multiplex PCR; TCRdb's copy keeps in-frame clones and lacks some. The sample yields hundreds of thousands of clones, about 74% seen once. Sequencing was done on a sample of memory CD4+ T cells sorted from blood. These receptors were taken from a woman between 25 and 40 years old in good health. Both conserved end residues are part of each CDR3. The order of the fields is V gene, D gene, J gene, clone size, CDR3 protein, CDR3 DNA. A D gene is named only where the DNA matches it firmly. Clone size is shown for a subset of rows, as once, few, many or a class of expanded clone.

V: TRBV29-1
D: TRBD1
J: TRBJ1-1
size: -
CDR3: CSSRKTGTSTEAFF
DNA: TGCAGCTCTCGAAAGACAGGGACGTCGACTGAAGCTTTCTTT

V: TRBV18
D: -
J: TRBJ2-7
size: once
CDR3: CASSETTSSYEQYF
DNA: TGTGCCAGCTCAGAAACTACAAGCTCCTACGAGCAGTACTTC

V: TRBV7-3
D: -
J: TRBJ1-2
size: -
CDR3: CASSTPGTDNGYTF
DNA: TGTGCCAGCAGCACCCCCGGGACGGATAATGGCTACACCTTC

V: TRBV6-6
D: -
J: TRBJ2-1
size: -
CDR3: CASSYGPRRSDEQFF
DNA: TGTGCCAGCAGTTACGGACCTCGACGGTCGGATGAGCAGTTCTTC

V: TRBV5-1
D: TRBD2
J: TRBJ2-3
size: -
CDR3: CASRGGTSGSWATDTQYF
DNA: TGCGCCAGCAGGGGCGGAACTAGCGGGAGTTGGGCCACAGATACGCAGTATTTT

V: TRBV5-8
D: TRBD1
J: TRBJ1-2
size: -
CDR3: CASSGTGQGGVGYTF
DNA: TGTGCCAGCAGCGGTACGGGACAGGGTGGGGTTGGCTACACCTTC

V: TRBV29-1
D: TRBD1
J: TRBJ2-1
size: -
CDR3: CSVEKGTGNEQFF
DNA: TGCAGCGTTGAGAAGGGGACAGGGAATGAGCAGTTCTTC

V: TRBV11-3
D: -
J: TRBJ1-5
size: -
CDR3: CASSPPGGANQPQHF
DNA: TGTGCCAGCAGCCCTCCCGGGGGGGCGAATCAGCCCCAGCATTTT

V: TRBV5-4
D: -
J: TRBJ2-1
size: once
CDR3: CASSWGREIHNEQFF
DNA: TGTGCCAGCTCTTGGGGGCGGGAGATCCACAATGAGCAGTTCTTC

V: TRBV7-2
D: TRBD1
J: TRBJ1-6
size: -
CDR3: CASSSDGQGHSPLHF
DNA: TGTGCCAGCAGCTCCGACGGACAGGGCCATTCACCCCTCCACTTT

V: TRBV29-1
D: -
J: TRBJ1-3
size: few
CDR3: CSAYSMGGNTIYF
DNA: TGCAGCGCTTATTCTATGGGGGGAAACACCATATATTTT

V: TRBV7-3
D: TRBD1
J: TRBJ2-2
size: -
CDR3: CASSPNRQGTFTGELFF
DNA: TGTGCCAGCAGCCCTAACAGACAGGGGACGTTCACCGGGGAGCTGTTTTTT

V: TRBV4-1
D: -
J: TRBJ2-1
size: -
CDR3: CASSQVPGVNEQFF
DNA: TGCGCCAGCAGCCAAGTTCCCGGGGTCAATGAGCAGTTCTTC

V: TRBV10-3
D: -
J: TRBJ2-5
size: -
CDR3: CATTEGGETQYF
DNA: TGTGCCACCACCGAAGGAGGAGAGACCCAGTACTTC

V: TRBV6-1
D: TRBD2
J: TRBJ2-3
size: -
CDR3: CASSLWTSGEDTQYF
DNA: TGTGCCAGCAGTCTATGGACTAGCGGGGAAGATACGCAGTATTTT

V: TRBV7-9
D: -
J: TRBJ2-1
size: -
CDR3: CASSVQYNEQFF
DNA: TGTGCCAGCAGCGTACAGTACAATGAGCAGTTCTTC

V: TRBV7-9
D: TRBD1
J: TRBJ2-7
size: -
CDR3: CASSTYFKDRGNYEQYF
DNA: TGTGCCAGCAGCACTTACTTTAAGGACAGGGGGAACTACGAGCAGTACTTC

V: TRBV10-2
D: -
J: TRBJ2-3
size: -
CDR3: CASRNRDTSTDTQYF
DNA: TGCGCCAGCAGGAACCGGGACACGAGCACAGATACGCAGTATTTT

V: TRBV7-9
D: -
J: TRBJ1-2
size: -
CDR3: CASRQFQGTYYGYTF
DNA: TGTGCCAGCAGACAATTCCAGGGGACGTACTATGGCTACACCTTC

V: TRBV4-1
D: -
J: TRBJ1-6
size: -
CDR3: CASSQDDSSYNSPLHF
DNA: TGCGCCAGCAGCCAAGACGACAGCTCCTATAATTCACCCCTCCACTTT

V: TRBV10-3
D: -
J: TRBJ2-3
size: -
CDR3: CAITPTAGGTDTQYF
DNA: TGTGCCATCACCCCTACCGCAGGGGGCACAGATACGCAGTATTTT

V: TRBV7-9
D: -
J: TRBJ2-7
size: -
CDR3: CASSLGAGPWTYEQYF
DNA: TGTGCCAGCAGCTTAGGGGCAGGGCCCTGGACCTACGAGCAGTACTTC

V: TRBV6-5
D: -
J: TRBJ2-5
size: few
CDR3: CASRRSETQYF
DNA: TGTGCCAGCAGACGGAGTGAGACCCAGTACTTC

V: TRBV19
D: TRBD2
J: TRBJ2-7
size: -
CDR3: CATGLAGVGEQYF
DNA: TGTGCCACAGGACTAGCGGGAGTTGGCGAGCAGTACTTC

V: TRBV6-6
D: -
J: TRBJ2-1
size: -
CDR3: CASNHGSSGHEQFF
DNA: TGTGCCAGCAACCACGGGTCCTCCGGGCATGAGCAGTTCTTC

V: TRBV2
D: -
J: TRBJ1-2
size: -
CDR3: CASRPPGGEGVWGYTF
DNA: TGTGCCAGCAGACCCCCGGGCGGGGAAGGAGTGTGGGGCTACACCTTC

V: TRBV10-3
D: -
J: TRBJ2-3
size: -
CDR3: CAISESKGTDTQYF
DNA: TGTGCCATCAGTGAGTCGAAGGGTACAGATACGCAGTATTTT

V: TRBV5-1
D: -
J: TRBJ2-5
size: -
CDR3: CASSRPPQEYQYF
DNA: TGCGCCAGCAGCCGGCCACCTCAAGAGTACCAGTACTTC

V: TRBV28
D: -
J: TRBJ1-5
size: few
CDR3: CASSPQSVGNQPQHF
DNA: TGTGCCAGCAGTCCCCAGTCGGTGGGCAATCAGCCCCAGCATTTT

V: TRBV5-1
D: TRBD2
J: TRBJ2-2
size: -
CDR3: CASSRKTSGSYAGELFF
DNA: TGCGCCAGCAGCAGGAAAACTAGCGGGAGTTATGCCGGGGAGCTGTTTTTT

V: TRBV28
D: -
J: TRBJ1-1
size: -
CDR3: CASSLKTRNTEAFF
DNA: TGTGCCAGCAGCCTAAAGACGAGGAACACTGAAGCTTTCTTT

V: TRBV5-1
D: -
J: TRBJ2-3
size: once
CDR3: CASSGQTTDTQYF
DNA: TGCGCCAGCAGCGGACAGACCACAGATACGCAGTATTTT

V: TRBV30
D: -
J: TRBJ1-5
size: -
CDR3: CACGGRLWGNQPQHF
DNA: TGTGCCTGTGGGGGACGGTTATGGGGCAATCAGCCCCAGCATTTT